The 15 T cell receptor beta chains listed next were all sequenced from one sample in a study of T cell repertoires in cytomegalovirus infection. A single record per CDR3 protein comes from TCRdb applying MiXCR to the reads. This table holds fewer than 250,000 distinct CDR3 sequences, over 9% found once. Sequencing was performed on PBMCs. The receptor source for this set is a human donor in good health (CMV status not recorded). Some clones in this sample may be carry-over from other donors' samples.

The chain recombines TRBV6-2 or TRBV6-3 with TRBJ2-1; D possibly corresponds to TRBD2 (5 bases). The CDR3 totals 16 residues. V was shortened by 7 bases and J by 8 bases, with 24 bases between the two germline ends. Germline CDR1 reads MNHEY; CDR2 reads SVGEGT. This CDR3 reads CASTPAGIKSSDEQFF. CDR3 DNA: TGTGCCAGCACTCCCGCCGGGATAAAGTCGTCTGATGAGCAGTTCTTC.

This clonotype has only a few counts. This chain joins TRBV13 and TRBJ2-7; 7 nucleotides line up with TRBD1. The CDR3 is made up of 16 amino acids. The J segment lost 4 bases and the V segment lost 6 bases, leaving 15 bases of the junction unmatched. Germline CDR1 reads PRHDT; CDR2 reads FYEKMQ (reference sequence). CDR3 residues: CASSTRTGPTPYEQYF. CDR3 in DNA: TGTGCCAGCAGTACTAGGACAGGCCCTACCCCTTACGAGCAGTACTTC.

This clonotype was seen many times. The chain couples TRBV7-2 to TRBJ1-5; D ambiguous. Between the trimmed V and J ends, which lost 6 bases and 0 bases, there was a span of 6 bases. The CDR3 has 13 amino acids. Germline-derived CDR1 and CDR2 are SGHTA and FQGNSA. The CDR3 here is CASSPNSNQPQHF. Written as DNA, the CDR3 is TGTGCCAGCAGTCCAAATAGCAATCAGCCCCAGCATTTT.

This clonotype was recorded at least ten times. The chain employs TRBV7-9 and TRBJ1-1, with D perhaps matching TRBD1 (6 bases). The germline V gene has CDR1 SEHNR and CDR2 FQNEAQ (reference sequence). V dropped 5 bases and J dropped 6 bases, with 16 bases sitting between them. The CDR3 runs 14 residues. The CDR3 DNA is TGTGCCAGCAGCGCGGACCCAGGGGTCCCTGAAGCTTTCTTT. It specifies CASSADPGVPEAFF.

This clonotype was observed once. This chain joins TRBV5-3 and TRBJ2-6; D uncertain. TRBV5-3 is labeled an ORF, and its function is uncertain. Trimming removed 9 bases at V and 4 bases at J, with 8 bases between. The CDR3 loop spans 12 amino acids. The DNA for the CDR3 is TGTGCCACCGAGGCGGGGGCCAACGTCCTGACTTTC. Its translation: CATEAGANVLTF.

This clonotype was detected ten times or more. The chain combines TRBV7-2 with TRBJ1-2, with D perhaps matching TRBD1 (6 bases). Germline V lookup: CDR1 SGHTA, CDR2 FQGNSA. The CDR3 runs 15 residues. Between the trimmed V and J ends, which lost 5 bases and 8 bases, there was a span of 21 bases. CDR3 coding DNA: TGTGCCAGCAGCCTCCTAGGGGGGGCACTGGGGGGCTACACCTTC. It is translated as CASSLLGGALGGYTF.

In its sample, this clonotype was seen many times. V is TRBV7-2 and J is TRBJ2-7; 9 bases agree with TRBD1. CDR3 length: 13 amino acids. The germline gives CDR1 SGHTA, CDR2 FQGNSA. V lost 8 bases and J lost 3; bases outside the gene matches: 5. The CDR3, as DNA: TGTGCCAGCCGGGACAGGGTGAGCTACGAGCAGTACTTC. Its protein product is CASRDRVSYEQYF. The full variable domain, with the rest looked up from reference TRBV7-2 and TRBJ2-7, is GAGVSQSPSNKVTEKGKDVELRCDPISGHTALYWYRQSLGQGLEFLIYFQGNSAPDKSGLPSDRFSAERTGGSVSTLTIQRTQQEDSAVYLCASRDRVSYEQYFGPGTRLTVT.

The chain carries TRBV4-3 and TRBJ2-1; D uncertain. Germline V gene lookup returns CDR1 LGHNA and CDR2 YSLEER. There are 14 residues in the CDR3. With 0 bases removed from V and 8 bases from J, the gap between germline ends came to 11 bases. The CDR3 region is CASSQDLGRDEQFF. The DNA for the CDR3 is TGCGCCAGCAGCCAAGATCTAGGCCGCGATGAGCAGTTCTTC.

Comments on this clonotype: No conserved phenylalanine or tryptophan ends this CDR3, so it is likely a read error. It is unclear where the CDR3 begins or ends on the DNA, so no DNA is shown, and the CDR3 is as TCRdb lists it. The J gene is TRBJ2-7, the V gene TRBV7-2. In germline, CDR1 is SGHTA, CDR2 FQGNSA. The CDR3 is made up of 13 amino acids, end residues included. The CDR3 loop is CASSINAFGEPYL.

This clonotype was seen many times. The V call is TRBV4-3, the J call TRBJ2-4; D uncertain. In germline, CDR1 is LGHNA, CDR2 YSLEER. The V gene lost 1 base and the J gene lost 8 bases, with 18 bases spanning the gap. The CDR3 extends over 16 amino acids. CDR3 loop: CASSQAIDSRRDIQYF. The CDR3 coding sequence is TGCGCCAGCAGCCAAGCAATAGACTCTCGTAGGGACATTCAGTACTTC.

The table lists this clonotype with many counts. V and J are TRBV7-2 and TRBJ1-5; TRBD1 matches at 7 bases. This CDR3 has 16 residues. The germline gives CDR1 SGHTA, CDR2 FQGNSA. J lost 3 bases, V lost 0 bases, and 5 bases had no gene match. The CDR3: CASSLALGQANQPQHF. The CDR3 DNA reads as TGTGCCAGCAGCTTAGCCCTAGGACAGGCCAATCAGCCCCAGCATTTT. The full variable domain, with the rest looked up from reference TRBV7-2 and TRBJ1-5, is GAGVSQSPSNKVTEKGKDVELRCDPISGHTALYWYRQSLGQGLEFLIYFQGNSAPDKSGLPSDRFSAERTGGSVSTLTIQRTQQEDSAVYLCASSLALGQANQPQHFGDGTRLSIL.

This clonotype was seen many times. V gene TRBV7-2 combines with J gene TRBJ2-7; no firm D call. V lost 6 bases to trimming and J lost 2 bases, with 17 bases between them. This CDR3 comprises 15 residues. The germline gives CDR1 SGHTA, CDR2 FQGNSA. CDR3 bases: TGTGCCAGCAGTATAGCTGGTCAGGTCCCCTACGAGCAGTACTTC. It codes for CASSIAGQVPYEQYF.

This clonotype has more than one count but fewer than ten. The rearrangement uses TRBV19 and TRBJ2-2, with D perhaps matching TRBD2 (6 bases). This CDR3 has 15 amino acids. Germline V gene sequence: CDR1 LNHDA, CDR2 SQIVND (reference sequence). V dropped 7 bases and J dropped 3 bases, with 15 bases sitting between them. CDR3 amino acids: CASTGPRGDTGELFF. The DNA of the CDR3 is TGTGCCAGTACCGGACCGCGGGGCGACACCGGGGAGCTGTTTTTT.

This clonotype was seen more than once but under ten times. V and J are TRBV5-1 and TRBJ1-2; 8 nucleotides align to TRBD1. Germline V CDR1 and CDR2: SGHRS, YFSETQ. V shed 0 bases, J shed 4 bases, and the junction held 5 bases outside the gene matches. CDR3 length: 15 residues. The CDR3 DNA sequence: TGCGCCAGCAGCTTGGAAGCCACAGGGGGCTATGGCTACACCTTC. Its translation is CASSLEATGGYGYTF. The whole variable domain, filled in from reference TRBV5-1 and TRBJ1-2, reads KAGVTQTPRYLIKTRGQQVTLSCSPISGHRSVSWYQQTPGQGLQFLFEYFSETQRNKGNFPGRFSGRQFSNSRSEMNVSTLELGDSALYLCASSLEATGGYGYTFGSGTRLTVV.

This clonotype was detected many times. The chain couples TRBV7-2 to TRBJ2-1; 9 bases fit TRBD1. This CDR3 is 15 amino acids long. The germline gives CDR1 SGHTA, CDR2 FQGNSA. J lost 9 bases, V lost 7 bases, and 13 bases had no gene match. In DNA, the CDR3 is TGTGCCAGCACCCAGGGGGGGACAGGGTCTACTGAGCAGTTCTTC. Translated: CASTQGGTGSTEQFF.